This is a list of T cell receptor beta chains from one sample in a study of blood T cells in healthy people across ages. TCRdb recomputed calls from the 5' RACE reads with MiXCR, one row per CDR3 protein. The sample lists 1.8 million or so distinct CDR3 sequences, about 39% occurring once. Sequencing input: blood. These receptors came from a human donor in good health. Both conserved end residues are part of each CDR3. The order of the fields is J gene, clone size, D gene, V gene, CDR3 protein, CDR3 DNA. A D gene is named only where the DNA matches it firmly. Clone size, where shown, is once, few, many, or a class for clones that have expanded.

j_call: TRBJ1-4
clone_size: .
d_call: .
v_call: TRBV7-2
cdr3_aa: CASSLSGALSEKLFF
cdr3_nt: TGTGCCAGCAGCTTATCAGGGGCGTTAAGTGAAAAACTGTTTTTT

j_call: TRBJ1-5
clone_size: .
d_call: TRBD1
v_call: TRBV20-1
cdr3_aa: CSARDRRNRGRFGNQPQHF
cdr3_nt: TGCAGTGCTAGAGATAGGCGGAACAGGGGGCGGTTTGGCAATCAGCCCCAGCATTTT

j_call: TRBJ1-6
clone_size: .
d_call: .
v_call: TRBV12-3/TRBV12-4
cdr3_aa: CASSPVTPVSLHF
cdr3_nt: TGTGCCAGCAGTCCTGTTACCCCCGTTTCCCTCCACTTT

j_call: TRBJ1-2
clone_size: .
d_call: .
v_call: TRBV7-2
cdr3_aa: CASSFWDGYTF
cdr3_nt: TGTGCCAGCAGCTTTTGGGATGGCTACACCTTC

j_call: TRBJ1-3
clone_size: .
d_call: .
v_call: TRBV12-3/TRBV12-4
cdr3_aa: CASSYRDASRGNTIYF
cdr3_nt: TGTGCCAGCAGTTATAGGGACGCCTCAAGAGGAAACACCATATATTTT

j_call: TRBJ2-1
clone_size: once
d_call: .
v_call: TRBV11-2
cdr3_aa: CASSLDETGTQFF
cdr3_nt: TGTGCCAGCAGCTTAGATGAAACTGGGACCCAGTTCTTC

j_call: TRBJ1-4
clone_size: .
d_call: .
v_call: TRBV20-1
cdr3_aa: CSAGQAGSGGEKLFF
cdr3_nt: TGCAGTGCTGGCCAAGCAGGGTCCGGAGGTGAAAAACTGTTTTTT

j_call: TRBJ1-4
clone_size: once
d_call: .
v_call: TRBV4-1
cdr3_aa: CASSQESPREKLFF
cdr3_nt: TGCGCCAGCAGCCAAGAAAGCCCTAGGGAAAAACTGTTTTTT

j_call: TRBJ1-2
clone_size: .
d_call: .
v_call: TRBV5-1
cdr3_aa: CASSWAGDNYGYTF
cdr3_nt: TGCGCCAGCAGCTGGGCGGGGGACAACTATGGCTACACCTTC

j_call: TRBJ2-3
clone_size: few
d_call: .
v_call: TRBV27
cdr3_aa: CASSLPSFGTDTQYF
cdr3_nt: TGTGCCAGCAGTTTACCTTCCTTCGGCACAGATACGCAGTATTTT

j_call: TRBJ2-5
clone_size: .
d_call: .
v_call: TRBV7-2
cdr3_aa: CASSLVWRQETQYF
cdr3_nt: TGTGCCAGCAGCTTAGTTTGGCGTCAAGAGACCCAGTACTTC

j_call: TRBJ2-1
clone_size: .
d_call: TRBD2
v_call: TRBV4-2
cdr3_aa: CASSQWGGLAGGQASYNEQFF
cdr3_nt: TGTGCCAGCAGCCAATGGGGGGGACTAGCGGGGGGGCAGGCCTCCTACAATGAGCAGTTCTTC

j_call: TRBJ2-1
clone_size: .
d_call: TRBD1
v_call: TRBV11-1
cdr3_aa: CASSRTGPGGEQFF
cdr3_nt: TGTGCCAGCAGCCGGACAGGGCCCGGTGGTGAGCAGTTCTTC

j_call: TRBJ2-1
clone_size: .
d_call: .
v_call: TRBV20-1
cdr3_aa: CSATLKAGYNEQFF
cdr3_nt: TGCAGTGCTACGCTCAAAGCGGGCTACAATGAGCAGTTCTTC

j_call: TRBJ2-7
clone_size: few
d_call: TRBD1
v_call: TRBV9
cdr3_aa: CASGWGRGNPDEQYF
cdr3_nt: TGTGCCAGCGGATGGGGCAGGGGGAATCCGGACGAGCAGTACTTC

j_call: TRBJ2-7
clone_size: many
d_call: .
v_call: TRBV12-3/TRBV12-4
cdr3_aa: CASSTQGNHEQYF
cdr3_nt: TGTGCCAGCAGTACACAGGGTAACCACGAGCAGTACTTC

j_call: TRBJ1-6
clone_size: .
d_call: .
v_call: TRBV20-1
cdr3_aa: CSARGQLNSPLHF
cdr3_nt: TGCAGTGCTAGAGGGCAGCTAAATTCACCCCTCCACTTT

j_call: TRBJ2-6
clone_size: .
d_call: TRBD1
v_call: TRBV2
cdr3_aa: CASRRGRGRANVLTF
cdr3_nt: TGTGCCAGCAGGAGGGGGCGAGGGAGGGCCAACGTCCTGACTTTC